Presented here are 21 T cell receptor beta chains from one specimen sequenced in a study of T-cell reconstitution after alpha-beta-depleted transplantation in children. Preparation of the TCRbeta library involved a method that used unique molecular identifiers. TCRdb re-called the PCR reads with MiXCR, one entry per CDR3 protein. The table shows hundreds of thousands of distinct CDR3 sequences, with roughly 10% occurring only once. Specimen: PBMCs, collected before TCRalphabeta/CD19-depleted stem cell transplant. The receptors originated from a child younger than 10 with inherited bone marrow failure, due to receive a stem cell transplant.

Ten or more counts support this clonotype. V usage is TRBV20-1 and J usage is TRBJ2-7, with 8 bases fitting TRBD2. Looked up from germline, CDR1 is DFQATT and CDR2 is SNEGSKA (reference sequence). CDR3 length: 12 residues. With 6 bases clipped from V and 6 bases from J, the junction kept 7 bases outside the gene matches. Here the CDR3 DNA reads TGCAGTGCCTCCGGGACTAGTGGCGAGCAGTACTTC. Its protein is CSASGTSGEQYF.

With respect to this clonotype: A much bigger clone sits one base away, suggesting this may be a read error. The CDR3 loop is CSAQDGRVEAFF. Written as DNA, the CDR3 is TGCAGTGCCCAGGATGGCAGGGTGGAGGCTTTCTTT. The chain has TRBV20-1 and TRBJ1-1, with a possible D match to TRBD1 (5 bases). Germline loops: CDR1 DFQATT, CDR2 SNEGSKA (reference sequence). The CDR3 is 12 amino acids. Trimming took 6 bases from V and 11 from J, leaving 19 bases between them.

This clonotype was detected many times. This sequence joins TRBV4-3 and TRBJ2-5; D remains unclear. Germline-derived CDR1 and CDR2 are LGHNA and YSLEER. V was clipped by 1 base and J by 2 bases, with 8 bases between them. The CDR3 extends over 14 amino acids. The CDR3 region has the DNA TGCGCCAGCAGCCAAGTTGTGGGACAAGAGACCCAGTACTTC. Amino acid sequence: CASSQVVGQETQYF.

This clonotype was detected many times. The genes are TRBV29-1 and TRBJ2-3; D is uncertain. The CDR3 has 11 amino acids. CDR1 and CDR2 from the germline V gene are SQVTM and ANQGSEA. The V end was cut by 6 bases, the J end by 1 base, with 5 bases between. The CDR3 loop reads CSVAGTDTQYF. In nucleotides, the CDR3 is TGCAGCGTGGCAGGCACAGATACGCAGTATTTT.

Turning to this clonotype: This may come from a read error, since a much larger clone is one base off. The rearrangement joins TRBV20-1 to TRBJ2-2; D unresolved. The CDR3 runs 13 residues. CDR1 DFQATT and CDR2 SNEGSKA come from the germline V gene (reference sequence). Trimming cost V 4 bases and J 1 base, with 7 bases left between them. CDR3 nucleotides: TGCAGTGCTATCGTCAAGAACACCGGGGAGCTGTTTTTT. Translating gives CSAIVKNTGELFF.

This clonotype was seen a few times. The chain couples TRBV18 to TRBJ1-2; D is perhaps TRBD1 (5 bases). Germline CDR1 reads KGHSH; CDR2 reads LQKENI. The ends were cut back, 2 bases at V and 8 bases at J, with 15 bases in the middle. CDR3 length: 14 amino acids. In DNA, the CDR3 is TGTGCCAGCTCACCATCAACGGGGGAGATAGGCTACACCTTC. It codes for CASSPSTGEIGYTF. Full variable domain (missing parts from reference TRBV18 and TRBJ1-2): NAGVMQNPRHLVRRRGQEARLRCSPMKGHSHVYWYRQLPEEGLKFMVYLQKENIIDESGMPKERFSAEFPKEGPSILRIQQVVRGDSAAYFCASSPSTGEIGYTFGSGTRLTVV.

This clonotype was recorded many times. The genes are TRBV27 and TRBJ2-5, with a weak D call TRBD2 (6 bases). The ends were cut back, 3 bases at V and 5 bases at J, with 16 bases in the middle. CDR1 is MNHEY, CDR2 SMNVEV, per germline (reference sequence). This CDR3 region has 15 residues. In DNA, the CDR3 is TGTGCCAGCAGTTTTAGGGGAGGTTACTTTGAGACCCAGTACTTC. It is translated as CASSFRGGYFETQYF.

This clonotype appeared many times. The chain has TRBV12-3 or TRBV12-4 and TRBJ2-3; weak D call: TRBD2 (5 bases). The CDR3 is 14 residues long. The ends were cut back, 6 bases at V and 5 bases at J, with 15 bases in the middle. The CDR3 DNA sequence: TGTGCCAGCAGCCTCCTAGCTTTAGTAGATACGCAGTATTTT. Amino acids: CASSLLALVDTQYF.

At least ten counts were recorded for this clonotype. The J gene is TRBJ2-4, the V gene TRBV4-3; the D gene is possibly TRBD2 (5 bases). Per the germline V gene, CDR1 is LGHNA and CDR2 is YSLEER. Trimming removed 0 bases at V and 6 bases at J, with 12 bases between. The CDR3 is 15 residues long. In DNA, the CDR3 is TGCGCCAGCAGCCAAGATCCAGCCCGGGGAAACATTCAGTACTTC. Translating it yields CASSQDPARGNIQYF.

This clonotype was observed a few times. The chain employs TRBV7-2 and TRBJ2-7; D possibly corresponds to TRBD1 (5 bases). Trimming left V 3 bases short and J 2 bases short, with 11 bases between. Germline assignment: CDR1 SGHTA and CDR2 FQGNSA. The CDR3 is made up of 14 amino acids. The CDR3, as DNA: TGTGCCAGCAGCTTTATGACAGTCACCTACGAGCAGTACTTC. The encoded protein is CASSFMTVTYEQYF.

A note on this clonotype: A much more abundant neighbour one base away suggests this may be a read error. This chain links TRBV24-1 with TRBJ2-2; 9 bases line up with TRBD1. This CDR3 is 15 amino acids long. Germline CDR1 reads KGHDR; CDR2 reads SFDVKD. The CDR3 nucleotides read TGTGCCACCAGTGGCGACAGGGGGGAGCCCGGGCAGCTGTTTTTT. Translating it yields CATSGDRGEPGQLFF.

Worth noting for this clonotype: This may come from a read error, since a much larger clone is one base off. The chain uses TRBV5-1 and TRBJ1-2, with 7 bases lining up with TRBD1. The germline V gene encodes CDR1 SGHRS and CDR2 YFSETQ. V trimming: 5 bases; J trimming: 1 base; junction bases outside the gene matches: 8. CDR3 length equals 15 residues. The CDR3 DNA is TGCGCCAGCAGTCACAGGGGACCCAGTAACTATGGCTACACCTTC. It specifies CASSHRGPSNYGYTF.

This clonotype was observed at least ten times. The rearrangement joins TRBV10-3 to TRBJ2-7; D might be TRBD1 (6 bases). This CDR3 has 14 residues. CDR1 is ENHRY, CDR2 SYGVKD, per germline. Between the trimmed V and J ends, which lost 6 bases and 2 bases, there was a span of 14 bases. The CDR3 nucleotides read TGTGCCATCAGAACCGGGACACAAGCCTACGAGCAGTACTTC. Its protein is CAIRTGTQAYEQYF.

V usage is TRBV19 and J usage is TRBJ1-2; 9 nucleotides match TRBD1. Germline assignment: CDR1 LNHDA and CDR2 SQIVND (reference sequence). With 6 bases clipped from V and 4 bases from J, the junction kept 12 bases outside the gene matches. This CDR3 contains 16 residues. The CDR3 DNA follows: TGTGCCAGTAGCCCCCCCGGGACAGGGCTCATCTATGGCTACACCTTC. Translated, it gives CASSPPGTGLIYGYTF. Using reference TRBV19 and TRBJ1-2 for the parts outside the CDR3, the full variable domain is DGGITQSPKYLFRKEGQNVTLSCEQNLNHDAMYWYRQDPGQGLRLIYYSQIVNDFQKGDIAEGYSVSREKKESFPLTVTSAQKNPTAFYLCASSPPGTGLIYGYTFGSGTRLTVV.

A few counts support this clonotype. The chain couples TRBV5-5 to TRBJ2-3; the D is unclear. CDR1 and CDR2 (germline): SGHKS, YYEKEE (reference sequence). The CDR3 is 14 residues long. Between the trimmed V and J ends, which lost 7 bases and 0 bases, there was a span of 12 bases. The CDR3: CASAVRPSTDTQYF. The CDR3 DNA is TGTGCCAGCGCGGTGCGACCTAGCACAGATACGCAGTATTTT.

Turning to this clonotype: This sequence may be a read error, since a much larger clone differs from it by one base. The chain recombines TRBV10-3 with TRBJ2-7, with a tentative D call TRBD2 (6 bases). V lost 1 base to trimming and J lost 2 bases, with 9 bases between them. The CDR3 has 14 residues. CDR1 is ENHRY, CDR2 SYGVKD, per germline. CDR3: CAISELGGAYEQYF. The CDR3 nucleotides are TGTGCCATCAGTGAGTTGGGGGGTGCCTACGAGCAGTACTTC.

This clonotype appeared many times. The chain recombines TRBV4-2 with TRBJ2-1; tentatively, D is TRBD2 (5 bases). Trimming cost V 10 bases and J 7 bases, with 17 bases left between them. Germline V gene sequence: CDR1 LGHNA, CDR2 YNFKEQ. The CDR3 runs to 13 residues. DNA for the CDR3: TGTGCCACCAAGAACTCCCTAGCTAATGAGCAGTTCTTC. Protein product: CATKNSLANEQFF.

This clonotype was counted ten times or more. The chain combines TRBV5-1 with TRBJ2-7, with 11 bases identical to TRBD2. Germline CDR1 and CDR2: SGHRS and YFSETQ. V was pared by 4 bases and J by 3 bases, with 3 bases of the junction left unmatched. The CDR3 is made up of 14 amino acids. The CDR3 region has the DNA TGCGCCAGCAGCGAGACTAGCGGGAACTACGAGCAGTACTTC. As protein: CASSETSGNYEQYF.

This clonotype was found many times. The V gene is TRBV5-1, the J gene TRBJ1-1, with D tentatively TRBD1 (6 bases). The CDR3 loop spans 14 amino acids. Trimming left V 5 bases short and J 0 bases short, with 11 bases between. The germline gives CDR1 SGHRS, CDR2 YFSETQ. CDR3 in DNA: TGCGCCAGCAGTCGCCGGGACATGAACACTGAAGCTTTCTTT. It translates to CASSRRDMNTEAFF.

This clonotype has ten or more counts. The V gene is TRBV6-1, the J gene TRBJ2-1; the D gene could be TRBD1 or TRBD2 (5 bases each). The germline V gene has CDR1 MNHNS and CDR2 SASEGT. The CDR3 is made up of 14 amino acids. V lost 3 bases, J lost 6 bases, and 12 bases lay in between. CDR3 region: CASSEGRLINEQFF. CDR3 nucleotide sequence: TGTGCCAGCAGTGAGGGACGCCTTATCAATGAGCAGTTCTTC.

This clonotype was seen repeatedly, ten times or more. This chain joins TRBV27 and TRBJ2-1, with D perhaps TRBD1 (5 bases). V was cut by 7 bases and J by 5 bases, with 12 bases left in between. The germline V gene encodes CDR1 MNHEY and CDR2 SMNVEV (reference sequence). The CDR3 is 13 amino acids. In DNA, the CDR3 is TGTGCCAGCAAGAGACAGTCTAACAATGAGCAGTTCTTC. Translation gives CASKRQSNNEQFF.